This is a list of T cell receptor beta chains from one sample in a study of blood T cell repertoires in COVID-19. Measured with immunoSEQ multiplex PCR; TCRdb has only the in-frame clones, and not every one. The data show 300,000 to 450,000 clones, with around nine tenths seen just once and 3% to 4.5% held by the top ten. The specimen was peripheral blood. The receptors were gathered from an older woman with COVID-19, enrolled during active disease. The CDR3 runs from the conserved cysteine through the conserved F or W. A D gene is named only where the DNA matches it firmly.

TRBJ2-5 TRBV4-1 15 TRBD1 CASSRPGTGQETQYF TGCGCCAGCAGTCGCCCCGGGACAGGCCAAGAGACCCAGTACTTC
TRBJ2-7 TRBV3-1/TRBV3-2 14 . CASSPRDSNYEQYF TGTGCCAGCAGCCCGCGGGACTCGAACTACGAGCAGTACTTC
TRBJ1-1 TRBV6-5 12 . CASSRAGQEAFF TGTGCCAGCAGTCGAGCGGGGCAAGAAGCTTTCTTT
TRBJ1-2 TRBV7-3 15 TRBD1 CASSLTGQGWKGYTF TGTGCCAGCAGCTTAACGGGACAGGGGTGGAAAGGCTACACCTTC
TRBJ1-2 TRBV4-2 13 . CASSQAIGYGYTF TGTGCCAGCAGCCAAGCCATCGGCTATGGCTACACCTTC
TRBJ1-4 TRBV6-5 14 . CASRAGAFNEKLFF TGTGCCAGCAGAGCAGGGGCCTTTAATGAAAAACTGTTTTTT
TRBJ2-6 TRBV18 16 . CASSPPTGVGANVLTF TGTGCCAGCTCACCACCCACGGGGGTCGGGGCCAACGTCCTGACTTTC
TRBJ2-1 TRBV7-2 17 . CASSLRTGTLAYNEQFF TGTGCCAGCAGCCTACGAACCGGGACTCTAGCCTACAATGAGCAGTTCTTC
TRBJ2-7 TRBV6-5 12 . CATGPVGLEQYF TGTGCCACCGGACCCGTAGGACTGGAGCAGTACTTC
TRBJ2-1 TRBV10-2 14 . CASGAFSAVNEQFF TGCGCCAGCGGAGCATTTTCAGCGGTAAATGAGCAGTTCTTC